These 18 T cell receptor beta chains originate from one sample sequenced in a study of blood T cell repertoires in COVID-19 (dated by TCRdb to 2018 to 2021). Preparation of the library involved the immunoSEQ multiplex PCR assay. The table comes from immuneACCESS by way of TCRdb, which keeps in-frame sequences with V and J called. Part of the clones is missing from these tables; in studies checked, under half for an unresolved V gene and the rest for unknown reasons. The sample records about 210,000 clones, about 85% of which are singletons. The leading ten clones occupy 4.9% of the sample. The specimen was peripheral blood. The receptors were gathered from an elderly woman with acute or convalescent COVID-19.

This clone was observed a handful of times. This rearrangement joins TRBV3-1 (or the pseudogene TRBV3-2) to TRBJ1-5; TRBD1 matches at 7 bases. There are 14 residues in the CDR3. The germline V gene encodes CDR1 LGHDT and CDR2 YNNKEL (reference sequence). The junction had 1 base not matched to a gene; V was cut back by 0 bases and J by 5 bases. Written as DNA, the CDR3 is TGTGCCAGCAGCCAAGAGGGGACAGATCAGCCCCAGCATTTT. Protein sequence: CASSQEGTDQPQHF.

The chain is built from TRBV5-1 and TRBJ2-3; 7 bases line up with TRBD1. CDR3 length: 14 amino acids. J gave up 9 bases and V 0 bases, and 7 bases lay outside the gene matches. Germline values: CDR1 SGHRS, CDR2 YFSETQ. The CDR3, as DNA: TGCGCCAGCAGCTTGGGGCACGAGGGACAGACGCAGTATTTT. Its protein product is CASSLGHEGQTQYF. Supplemented by reference TRBV5-1 and TRBJ2-3, the full variable domain reads KAGVTQTPRYLIKTRGQQVTLSCSPISGHRSVSWYQQTPGQGLQFLFEYFSETQRNKGNFPGRFSGRQFSNSRSEMNVSTLELGDSALYLCASSLGHEGQTQYFGPGTRLTVL.

The V gene is TRBV6-5, the J gene TRBJ2-3, with 7 bases fitting TRBD2. Per germline, CDR1 MNHEY and CDR2 SVGAGI. J was trimmed by 10 bases and V by 7 bases; bases with no gene match: 8. The CDR3 is 12 residues long. The DNA of the CDR3 is TGTGCCAGCACCATCGGACTAGTTCCGCAGTATTTT. Residues: CASTIGLVPQYF.

The chain employs TRBV19 and TRBJ1-2; no clear D gene. Trimming removed 4 bases at V and 3 bases at J, with 15 bases between. This CDR3 is built from 15 residues. Germline CDR1 and CDR2: LNHDA and SQIVND (reference sequence). CDR3 in amino acids: CASSTSGIGDYGYTF. The CDR3 coding sequence is TGTGCCAGTAGTACCTCCGGTATCGGGGACTATGGCTACACCTTC.

This rearrangement joins TRBV5-1 to TRBJ1-1; D gene ambiguous. V lost 2 bases and J 4 bases, leaving 15 bases between the germline ends. The germline gives CDR1 SGHRS, CDR2 YFSETQ. CDR3 length: 15 residues. CDR3 bases: TGCGCCAGCAGCTTTACCGGGTTGAGGAGCACTGAAGCTTTCTTT. Its protein product is CASSFTGLRSTEAFF.

This rearrangement joins TRBV5-1 to TRBJ1-1, with unresolved D. Germline loops: CDR1 SGHRS, CDR2 YFSETQ. The CDR3 is 16 residues long. The V end was cut by 4 bases, the J end by 3 bases, with 19 bases between. CDR3 bases: TGCGCCAGCAGCCCCCGGGGTGGGGAGACGTACACTGAAGCTTTCTTT. Translated, it gives CASSPRGGETYTEAFF.

V usage is TRBV4-3 and J usage is TRBJ1-1, with 9 bases identical to TRBD1. The V gene end was trimmed by 1 base and the J gene end by 0 bases; junction bases not matched to a gene: 6. The CDR3 loop spans 17 amino acids. CDR1 and CDR2 from the germline V gene are LGHNA and YSLEER. The CDR3 DNA reads as TGCGCCAGCAGCCAAGTCCAGGGACAGGGCGTGAACACTGAAGCTTTCTTT. Protein: CASSQVQGQGVNTEAFF.

In its sample, this clone was seen once. The V call is TRBV19, the J call TRBJ2-7, with 9 nucleotides matching TRBD1. V trimming: 11 bases; J trimming: 0 bases; junction bases outside the gene matches: 5. This CDR3 has 13 amino acids. The V gene's germline CDR1 is LNHDA and CDR2 SQIVND (reference sequence). CDR3 in amino acids: CAARDRVSYEQYF. The CDR3, as DNA: TGTGCCGCCCGGGACAGGGTCTCCTACGAGCAGTACTTC.

V gene TRBV5-1 combines with J gene TRBJ2-2, with a possible D match to TRBD2 (5 bases). The CDR3 spans 15 residues. Germline V gene lookup returns CDR1 SGHRS and CDR2 YFSETQ. V dropped 3 bases and J dropped 1 base, with 10 bases sitting between them. The chain's CDR3 is CASSSSGGNTGELFF. As DNA, the CDR3 is TGCGCCAGCAGCTCCTCCGGAGGGAACACCGGGGAGCTGTTTTTT.

CDR3 loop: CASSPGTSGLSYEQYF. The CDR3 nucleotides read TGCGCCAGCAGCCCCGGGACTAGCGGACTCTCCTACGAGCAGTACTTC. The gene calls are TRBV5-1 and TRBJ2-7, with 11 positions matching TRBD2. Germline-derived CDR1 and CDR2 are SGHRS and YFSETQ. The CDR3 runs 16 residues. Losses at the gene ends were 4 bases for V and 0 bases for J; bases not matched to a gene: 6.

The J gene is TRBJ1-3, the V gene TRBV5-1, with D tentatively TRBD1 (6 bases). Germline assignment: CDR1 SGHRS and CDR2 YFSETQ. V lost 4 bases and J lost 1, with 15 bases in between. The CDR3 covers 16 residues. CDR3 sequence reads: CASSPAIQGSGNTIYF. CDR3 in DNA: TGCGCCAGCAGCCCAGCAATACAGGGTTCTGGAAACACCATATATTTT. Using reference TRBV5-1 and TRBJ1-3 for the parts outside the CDR3, the full variable domain is KAGVTQTPRYLIKTRGQQVTLSCSPISGHRSVSWYQQTPGQGLQFLFEYFSETQRNKGNFPGRFSGRQFSNSRSEMNVSTLELGDSALYLCASSPAIQGSGNTIYFGEGSWLTVV.

As concerns this clone: The identical CDR3 is also encoded by other nucleotide sequences in the sample. The rearrangement joins TRBV14 to TRBJ1-1; D call uncertain. Germline CDR1 reads SGHDN; CDR2 reads FVKESK. Trimming removed 3 bases at V and 2 bases at J, with 7 bases between. CDR3 length: 13 residues. The CDR3: CASSQGPNTEAFF. The CDR3 DNA reads as TGTGCCAGCAGCCAGGGCCCAAACACTGAAGCTTTCTTT.

This clone was detected a few times. The chain combines TRBV6-5 with TRBJ2-5; D possibly corresponds to TRBD1 (5 bases). The CDR3 is made up of 15 amino acids. Trimming removed 0 bases from V and 5 bases from J, with 13 bases in between. The germline V gene encodes CDR1 MNHEY and CDR2 SVGAGI. The CDR3 bases are TGTGCCAGCAGTTACTCGGTCCGGAAGGGGGAGACCCAGTACTTC. Its translation: CASSYSVRKGETQYF.

This sequence joins TRBV6-6 and TRBJ2-3; 7 bases agree with TRBD2. The length of the CDR3 is 15 residues. With V trimmed by 1 base and J by 5 bases, 6 bases remained unmatched. Germline loops: CDR1 MNHNY, CDR2 SVGAGI (reference sequence). The CDR3 DNA reads as TGTGCCAGCAGTTACTACCCGGGGGGAAGAGATACGCAGTATTTT. Protein: CASSYYPGGRDTQYF.

The chain couples TRBV7-2 to TRBJ2-7; the match to TRBD2 covers 14 bases. The CDR3 is 15 residues long. Germline-derived CDR1 and CDR2 are SGHTA and FQGNSA. Trimming took 1 base from V and 4 from J; bases not matched to a gene: 0. CDR3 sequence reads: CASSLGTSGRYEQYF. CDR3 in DNA: TGTGCCAGCAGCTTAGGGACTAGCGGGAGGTACGAGCAGTACTTC.

The V gene is TRBV7-2, the J gene TRBJ1-2; 7 positions agree with TRBD1. The junction had 12 bases not matched to a gene; V was cut back by 3 bases and J by 8 bases. The CDR3 spans 15 residues. CDR1 is SGHTA and CDR2 is FQGNSA in the germline V gene. CDR3 nucleotides: TGTGCCAGCAGCTTCGGAACAGGGGTGGGTAGGGGCTACACCTTC. Its translation: CASSFGTGVGRGYTF.

This chain connects TRBV7-2 to TRBJ1-1; 9 positions agree with TRBD1. V was pared by 3 bases and J by 7 bases, with 9 bases of the junction left unmatched. CDR3 length: 15 amino acids. The germline CDR1 and CDR2 sequences are SGHTA and FQGNSA. CDR3 in DNA: TGTGCCAGCAGCTTTAAGACAGGGGGAATAAGTGAAGCTTTCTTT. Its translation: CASSFKTGGISEAFF.

The chain carries TRBV28 and TRBJ2-1; TRBD1 matches at 8 bases. CDR3 length: 12 amino acids. V was clipped by 6 bases and J by 8 bases; unmatched bases: 3. CDR1 and CDR2 from the germline V gene are MDHEN and SYDVKM. The CDR3 loop is CASRDRADEQFF. The CDR3 DNA follows: TGTGCCAGCAGGGACAGGGCCGATGAGCAGTTCTTC.